These 14 T cell receptor beta chains came from one sample sequenced in a study of shared clonotypes between healthy human individuals. Measured with immunoSEQ multiplex PCR; TCRdb has only the in-frame clones, and not every one. This sample carries about 2 million clones, just under 95% of them seen once, and the ten largest clones take about 1.1%. Terminally differentiated effector memory CD45RA+ cells were left out of the naive CD8 fraction, which was CD45RO-negative and positively selected for CCR7. The source material was naive CD8+ T cells sorted from blood. These receptors all stem from a man between 18 and 35 years old in good health.

The gene calls are TRBV11-3 and TRBJ1-1; tentative D call: TRBD1 (5 bases). Germline CDR1 and CDR2: SGHNT and YENEEA. The germline V and J ends were trimmed by 5 bases and 0 bases, with 16 bases remaining between them. The CDR3 runs to 16 residues. This CDR3 reads CASSARFGTVNTEAFF. CDR3 nucleotides: TGTGCCAGCAGCGCCCGGTTCGGGACGGTGAACACTGAAGCTTTCTTT.

The chain uses TRBV27 and TRBJ2-1; 7 nucleotides agree with TRBD2. Trimming cost V 0 bases and J 4 bases; bases outside gene matches: 6. Germline V CDR1 and CDR2: MNHEY, SMNVEV (reference sequence). The CDR3 has 16 residues. CDR3 nucleotides: TGTGCCAGCAGTTTATCCGTGGCTAGCGGATACAATGAGCAGTTCTTC. This encodes CASSLSVASGYNEQFF.

This clone was counted a single time. This CDR3 is CASSLRDSNSPLHF. CDR3 nucleotide sequence: TGTGCCAGCAGTCTCCGGGACTCTAATTCACCCCTCCACTTT. V gene TRBV6-5 combines with J gene TRBJ1-6, with D tentatively TRBD1 (5 bases). CDR1 and CDR2 (germline): MNHEY, SVGAGI. V lost 5 bases, J lost 6 bases, and 11 bases lay in between. This CDR3 contains 14 residues.

This clone appeared once. V gene TRBV4-1 combines with J gene TRBJ1-5, with 9 bases identical to TRBD1. V lost 0 bases, J lost 3 bases, and 6 bases stayed unmatched. Germline CDR1 and CDR2: MGHRA and YSYEKL. The CDR3 totals 17 residues. The CDR3 DNA reads as TGCGCCAGCAGCCAAGAAGGGGGACAGGGCACCAATCAGCCCCAGCATTTT. It yields the protein CASSQEGGQGTNQPQHF.

This sequence joins TRBV18 and TRBJ2-7; D may be TRBD1 (6 bases). Trimming removed 5 bases from V and 0 bases from J, with 14 bases in between. Germline loops: CDR1 KGHSH, CDR2 LQKENI. The CDR3 consists of 15 residues. The CDR3 protein is CASSSTGPNSYEQYF. CDR3 DNA: TGTGCCAGCTCATCCACAGGGCCCAACTCCTACGAGCAGTACTTC.

The rearrangement links TRBV7-2 to TRBJ2-1; 7 bases match TRBD1. Germline V gives CDR1 SGHTA, CDR2 FQGNSA. The CDR3 consists of 16 residues. V gave up 3 bases and J gave up 3 bases; unmatched junction bases: 8. The CDR3 bases are TGTGCCAGCAGCTTGTGGGGACAGATCGTCTACAATGAGCAGTTCTTC. This gives the protein CASSLWGQIVYNEQFF.

The chain has TRBV7-9 and TRBJ2-2, with TRBD2 identical over 8 bases. Trimming cost V 1 base and J 1 base; bases outside gene matches: 2. Looked up from germline, CDR1 is SEHNR and CDR2 is FQNEAQ (reference sequence). The CDR3 contains 16 residues. The CDR3, as DNA: TGTGCCAGCAGCTTAGTACTAGCGGTGAACACCGGGGAGCTGTTTTTT. It specifies CASSLVLAVNTGELFF.

V usage is TRBV6-1 and J usage is TRBJ2-7; 7 bases line up with TRBD2. CDR1 is MNHNS, CDR2 SASEGT, per germline. The CDR3 has 13 residues. With V trimmed by 7 bases and J by 2 bases, 5 bases remained unmatched. This CDR3 is CASKGGSTYEQYF. Written as DNA, the CDR3 is TGTGCCAGCAAGGGCGGGAGTACCTACGAGCAGTACTTC.

The genes are TRBV27 and TRBJ1-6; 9 bases fit TRBD1. Germline loops: CDR1 MNHEY, CDR2 SMNVEV (reference sequence). The trim removed 6 bases at V and 8 bases at J, leaving 8 bases unmatched. The CDR3 is made up of 15 amino acids. The CDR3 sequence: CASRPPGQGYSPLHF. In DNA, the CDR3 is TGTGCCAGCAGACCCCCGGGACAGGGTTATTCACCCCTCCACTTT.

The chain links TRBV9 to TRBJ2-5, with a possible D match to TRBD1 (5 bases). The germline CDR1 and CDR2 sequences are SGDLS and YYNGEE. The CDR3 is 16 residues long. V dropped 0 bases and J dropped 1 base, with 13 bases sitting between them. CDR3 coding DNA: TGTGCCAGCAGCGTAGCTCGTTTACAGGCCCAAGAGACCCAGTACTTC. Protein product: CASSVARLQAQETQYF.

The chain links TRBV5-4 to TRBJ2-5, with 10 bases aligning to TRBD1. Germline-derived CDR1 and CDR2 are SGHNT and YYREEE (reference sequence). There are 13 residues in the CDR3. Trimming cost V 5 bases and J 4 bases; bases outside gene matches: 2. For the CDR3, the DNA is TGTGCCAGCAGTTGGACAGGGGGAGAGACCCAGTACTTC. Translation gives CASSWTGGETQYF.

CDR3 sequence (DNA): TGTGCCAGCAGCTTAGTAAGGCTGGAAAGCTCCTACAATGAGCAGTTCTTC. Protein sequence: CASSLVRLESSYNEQFF. The chain links TRBV7-9 to TRBJ2-1; D call uncertain. Trimming took off 1 base at V and 0 bases at J, with 13 bases between the two ends. This CDR3 is 17 amino acids long. Germline values: CDR1 SEHNR, CDR2 FQNEAQ (reference sequence).

This rearrangement joins TRBV10-3 to TRBJ2-5; the match to TRBD2 covers 11 bases. Trimming at V came to 0 bases and at J to 1 base, leaving 1 base not matched to a gene. The V gene's germline CDR1 is ENHRY and CDR2 SYGVKD. CDR3 size: 16 residues. In DNA, the CDR3 is TGTGCCATCAGTGAGTCGGGACTAGCGGTCCAAGAGACCCAGTACTTC. Translation: CAISESGLAVQETQYF.

This rearrangement joins TRBV27 to TRBJ2-1; TRBD2 matches at 8 bases. Germline V gene data show CDR1 as MNHEY and CDR2 as SMNVEV (reference sequence). The J segment lost 9 bases and the V segment lost 5 bases, leaving 12 bases of the junction unmatched. The CDR3 sequence is 15 residues long. CDR3: CASSPPSGGVGEQFF. The CDR3 region has the DNA TGTGCCAGCAGTCCCCCATCGGGGGGGGTAGGTGAGCAGTTCTTC.